These 5 T cell receptor beta chains were sequenced from one sample in a study of vaccination effects on CD4 cells after COVID-19. Antigen-specific CD4+ T cells were expanded (with viral peptide pools) by the ViraFEST assay ahead of sequencing. The culture ran for around 10 days before CD4+ T cells were isolated. These receptors lack a known antigen. Some clones are missing from TCRdb's copy, which holds only in-frame ones; the method was immunoSEQ multiplex PCR. Of some 79,000 clones listed, roughly four fifths are singletons. The input for sequencing was CD4+ T cells from PBMCs cultured with HCoV-229E spike peptides, taken before COVID-19 vaccination. These receptors came from a human donor who received a COVID-19 vaccine.

The sample holds a few counts of this clone. The rearrangement uses TRBV3-1 (or the pseudogene TRBV3-2) and TRBJ1-2, with D maybe TRBD1 (5 bases). Germline-derived CDR1 and CDR2 are LGHDT and YNNKEL (reference sequence). The CDR3 spans 13 residues. Deletions cut 3 bases from V and 6 bases from J, with 11 bases between. CDR3 loop: CASSHQGADGYTF. The CDR3 DNA sequence: TGTGCCAGCAGCCACCAAGGGGCAGATGGCTACACCTTC.

The rearrangement links TRBV7-2 to TRBJ2-2; 11 bases line up with TRBD1. The V gene end was trimmed by 3 bases and the J gene end by 7 bases; junction bases not matched to a gene: 4. This CDR3 has 15 residues. Germline CDR1 SGHTA, CDR2 FQGNSA. The CDR3 spells CASSFTGTGGGELFF. DNA for the CDR3: TGTGCCAGCAGCTTTACCGGGACAGGGGGCGGGGAGCTGTTTTTT.

This clone was detected only a few times. The gene calls are TRBV29-1 and TRBJ1-5; no firm D call. Per the germline V gene, CDR1 is SQVTM and CDR2 is ANQGSEA. The germline V and J ends were trimmed by 4 bases and 7 bases, with 14 bases remaining between them. The CDR3 runs to 13 residues. DNA of the CDR3: TGCAGCGTTGCCGGTGGAGGTGGCCAGCCCCAGCATTTT. This codes for CSVAGGGGQPQHF.

This chain links TRBV19 with TRBJ1-2; 12 bases are shared with TRBD1. CDR1 LNHDA and CDR2 SQIVND come from the germline V gene (reference sequence). The V gene end was trimmed by 4 bases and the J gene end by 4 bases; junction bases not matched to a gene: 7. The CDR3 contains 16 residues. CDR3 DNA: TGTGCCAGTAGTAACAGGGACAGGGGGCCCGGCTATGGCTACACCTTC. This codes for CASSNRDRGPGYGYTF.

This clone has just one count. The chain recombines TRBV11-3 with TRBJ2-3, with D perhaps matching TRBD2 (7 bases). This CDR3 has 17 residues. V dropped 4 bases and J dropped 0 bases, with 17 bases sitting between them. Germline lookup yields CDR1 SGHNT and CDR2 YENEEA. The CDR3 spells CASSWALGGGSTDTQYF. The CDR3 DNA is TGTGCCAGCAGCTGGGCCTTAGGGGGGGGGAGCACAGATACGCAGTATTTT.